This T cell receptor beta chain was profiled in a study of blood T cell repertoires in COVID-19 (dated by TCRdb to the early 2020s). About the full investigation: Samples covering the acute and convalescent phases of COVID-19 were provided by collaborators in the United States, Italy and Spain. The dataset comprised deeply sampled blood TCRbeta repertoires from subjects exposed to, actively infected with, or recovered from COVID-19. The repertoires were released in a freely available public database meant as a resource for research on the immune response to SARS-CoV-2. The sample metadata nearly always contained a de-identified subject ID, COVID-19 status, age in years and sex. The samples were drawn from two sources: the first 160 participants of the ongoing ImmuneRACE study, and some 1,300 subjects contributed by 6 global collaborators. Where available, HLA class I and class II types were obtained from metadata supplied by the sample provider rather than from assay-based typing. The material from the prospective study consisted of cDNA or gDNA derived from T cells, B-cell-depleted T cells, or PBMCs.

The cysteine opens and the phenylalanine closes a CDR3 of 14 amino acids. CDR3 DNA is the only sequence kept; it has 42 bases, read in frame from the first base. From the germline V gene, CDR1 is SGHRS and CDR2 is YFSETQ. From V the trimming removes 2 bases and from J it removes 7 bases, while the gene matches leave 4 bases of the junction unaccounted for. A second Seattle source provided samples from volunteer blood donors who had recovered from COVID-19. Collaborating institutions collected whole blood in K2EDTA tubes following their own protocols. For TCRbeta analysis, collaborator samples were shipped as frozen whole blood, as isolated PBMCs, or as DNA extracted from either sample type. The immunoSEQ Assay, a bias-controlled multiplex PCR, was used to amplify TCRbeta CDR3 regions from genomic DNA. As for the authors' bioinformatics: Nucleated cell counts per sample were estimated from amplification of reference gene primers within the assay. To quantify the absolute abundance of each unique TCRbeta CDR3 rearrangement, sequence reads were collapsed and filtered. Productive Simpson clonality was computed per sample as the square root of Simpson's diversity index over productive rearrangements. This is the immuneACCESS table as TCRdb keeps it, with only in-frame sequences that have V and J called. A part of the clones is gone; compared with another copy, unresolved V genes explain less than half, and the rest is unexplained. The V and J calls and the clone size are those of that table, but D and trimming were determined from the DNA. The sample includes 95,000 to 120,000 clones, with approximately 90% observed a single time. The top ten constitute 8.4% of the sample.

Beyond this particular receptor, the publication reports: The amount of clinical and demographic metadata varied by source and participant and was provided uncurated.

As regards this clone: No cognate antigen has been identified for it. No base quality information exists; no much larger clone differs at one position.

Specimen: peripheral blood. The chain uses TRBV5-1 and TRBJ2-1; a stretch of 9 junction bases matches TRBD1. The TCR originated in a woman aged 70-85 years who had recovered from COVID-19. The CDR3 has the sequence CASSLQGAENEQFF. The sequence in DNA is TGCGCCAGCAGCTTACAGGGGGCAGAAAATGAGCAGTTCTTC.